This T cell receptor beta chain was captured in a study of T cells after yellow fever vaccination. V was trimmed by 6 bases and J by 2 bases, leaving 13 bases between them. Germline V gives CDR1 SGHRS, CDR2 YFSETQ. This CDR3 comprises 14 residues. There are a few counts of this clonotype. The antigen remains undetermined. 5'RACE template switching generated TCR cDNA, adding a universal primer site and UMIs. Each CDR3 protein gets one entry after TCRdb re-called the 5' RACE reads with MiXCR. The sample records 400,000 or so distinct CDR3 sequences, roughly 20% being singletons. Study observations and caveats: After the booster, about 95% of CD4 and around nine tenths of CD8 primary-response clones were re-detected. The secondary response was weaker, and its peak arrived faster, on day 5 versus 15. Although most clonotypes did not, a small share appeared in both CD4 and CD8 compartments.

This chain links TRBV5-1 with TRBJ2-3; D is ambiguous. This TCR came from a man aged 18 to 30 who received the YFV17D yellow fever vaccine. The source was PBMCs, collected before the yellow fever booster vaccination. CDR3 in DNA: TGCGCCAGCAACAGCGCCCCTCCCACAGATACGCAGTATTTT. Its protein is CASNSAPPTDTQYF.